This passage covers 32 T cell receptor beta chains from one sample sequenced in a study of CD8+CD57+ T cells in acquired aplastic anemia. Genomic DNA was employed as the template in profiling TCR beta VDJ and CDR3. TCRdb re-derived calls from the reads in MiXCR, one entry per CDR3 protein. Of a few hundred thousand distinct CDR3 sequences listed, around 60% are singletons. The sequenced sample consisted of sorted CD4+, CD8+, or CD8+CD57+ T cells (not recorded which) from PBMCs. All receptors derive from a human donor in good health.

The chain is built from TRBV5-8 and TRBJ2-7, with 8 bases identical to TRBD1. With V trimmed by 4 bases and J by 0 bases, 6 bases remained unmatched. CDR1 SGHTS and CDR2 YDEGEE come from the germline V gene. This CDR3 has 15 amino acids. The CDR3 sequence is CASSPSGTGSYEQYF. CDR3 nucleotides: TGTGCCAGCAGCCCTTCCGGGACAGGCTCCTACGAGCAGTACTTC.

The CDR3 reads CASSPGSGGAAGYTF. Here the CDR3 DNA reads TGTGCCAGCAGCCCAGGTAGCGGGGGGGCAGCTGGCTACACCTTC. The genes are TRBV7-9 and TRBJ1-2; D might be TRBD1 (6 bases). Trimming cost V 5 bases and J 7 bases, with 20 bases left between them. This CDR3 has 15 residues. Germline V gene sequence: CDR1 SEHNR, CDR2 FQNEAQ (reference sequence).

The chain recombines TRBV2 with TRBJ2-1, with 12 positions matching TRBD2. The trim removed 5 bases at V and 9 bases at J, leaving 23 bases unmatched. This CDR3 comprises 20 residues. CDR1 and CDR2 from the germline V gene are SNHLY and FYNNEI. CDR3 protein: CASSYSPFRLAGDGFGEQFF. The CDR3 DNA sequence: TGTGCCAGCAGTTACTCTCCATTCCGACTAGCGGGAGATGGGTTCGGTGAGCAGTTCTTC.

The J gene is TRBJ1-2, the V gene TRBV7-9, with D hard to call. The CDR3 totals 13 residues. Germline CDR1 is SEHNR and CDR2 is FQNEAQ (reference sequence). V was cut by 5 bases and J by 2 bases, with 9 bases left in between. The CDR3 loop is CASSERRNYGYTF. CDR3 DNA: TGTGCCAGCAGCGAGAGGAGAAACTATGGCTACACCTTC.

The chain employs TRBV24-1 and TRBJ2-7, with D unresolved. CDR3 size: 13 residues. Germline assignment: CDR1 KGHDR and CDR2 SFDVKD. V dropped 5 bases and J dropped 1 base, with 8 bases sitting between them. The CDR3 spells CATSGHPSYEQYF. In DNA form, the CDR3 reads TGTGCCACCAGTGGTCACCCGTCCTACGAGCAGTACTTC.

This clonotype has a single count. The chain links TRBV20-1 to TRBJ2-7; 8 bases match TRBD1. Germline-derived CDR1 and CDR2 are DFQATT and SNEGSKA (reference sequence). Germline trimming cut 6 bases from V and 6 bases from J; bases unmatched to any gene: 4. This CDR3 spans 11 amino acids. The CDR3 loop reads CSAATGGEQYF. CDR3 sequence (DNA): TGCAGTGCAGCTACAGGGGGCGAGCAGTACTTC.

The chain couples TRBV7-9 to TRBJ2-7; TRBD2 is a possible D gene (5 bases). Matching the DNA end better, TRBJ2-5 makes the J call doubtful. Per the germline V gene, CDR1 is SEHNR and CDR2 is FQNEAQ (reference sequence). This CDR3 has 16 amino acids. The CDR3 DNA sequence: TGTGCCAGCAGCTTATATTCGGACTGGCTACAAGAGACCCAGTACTTC. Its protein is CASSLYSDWLQETQYF.

The chain has TRBV29-1 and TRBJ2-3; 12 positions match TRBD2. V trimming: 4 bases; J trimming: 4 bases; junction bases outside the gene matches: 9. Germline lookup yields CDR1 SQVTM and CDR2 ANQGSEA. The CDR3 is made up of 16 amino acids. CDR3 nucleotide sequence: TGCAGCGTTGGACGACTAGCGGGAGTATCCGCAGATACGCAGTATTTT. This gives the protein CSVGRLAGVSADTQYF.

The V gene is TRBV13, the J gene TRBJ2-1, with unresolved D. CDR1 and CDR2 from the germline V gene are PRHDT and FYEKMQ (reference sequence). The CDR3 is 17 amino acids. The V gene lost 5 bases and the J gene lost 3 bases, with 20 bases spanning the gap. The CDR3, as DNA: TGTGCCAGCAGCCTTAGACGCCCCTTAAGATACTACAATGAGCAGTTCTTC. Its translation: CASSLRRPLRYYNEQFF.

This clonotype was counted at least ten times. The chain joins TRBV12-5 to TRBJ1-1; D is possibly TRBD1 (5 bases). The germline CDR1 and CDR2 sequences are LGHNT and FRNRAP. This CDR3 contains 13 residues. Trimming stripped 4 bases from V and 6 bases from J, with 12 bases between. In nucleotides, the CDR3 is TGTGCTAGTGGTTCCTACCCGGGGGCTGAAGCTTTCTTT. It yields the protein CASGSYPGAEAFF.

The chain uses TRBV2 and TRBJ1-2; 8 bases agree with TRBD1. From germline, CDR1 is SNHLY and CDR2 FYNNEI. This CDR3 region has 13 residues. The V segment lost 6 bases and the J segment 6 bases; nucleotides outside the gene matches: 6. The CDR3 loop is CASSLTGVHGYTF. CDR3 nucleotide sequence: TGTGCCAGCAGCCTGACAGGGGTTCATGGCTACACCTTC. The entire variable domain, with the rest obtained from reference TRBV2 and TRBJ1-2, is as follows: EPEVTQTPSHQVTQMGQEVILRCVPISNHLYFYWYRQILGQKVEFLVSFYNNEISEKSEIFDDQFSVERPDGSNFTLKIRSTKLEDSAMYFCASSLTGVHGYTFGSGTRLTVV.

The V call is TRBV2, the J call TRBJ1-1; the match to TRBD1 covers 7 bases. The CDR3 spans 13 residues. V dropped 11 bases and J dropped 7; count of bases not matched to a gene: 13. Germline CDR1 reads SNHLY; CDR2 reads FYNNEI. The CDR3: CAEHGAGGFEAFF. The CDR3 DNA is TGTGCCGAACATGGCGCAGGGGGATTTGAAGCTTTCTTT.

This clonotype was seen just once. The J gene is TRBJ1-2, the V gene TRBV25-1; the D gene is possibly TRBD1 (6 bases). V lost 4 bases, J lost 4 bases, and 13 bases lay in between. The CDR3 has 14 residues. The V gene's germline CDR1 is MGHDK and CDR2 SYGVNS. CDR3 region: CASSARGGGYGYTF. Written as DNA, the CDR3 is TGTGCCAGCAGTGCTAGAGGGGGAGGCTATGGCTACACCTTC.

This clonotype showed up many times. The chain joins TRBV7-3 to TRBJ2-1; 12 bases fit TRBD2. This CDR3 is 18 amino acids long. V shed 5 bases and J 0 bases; nucleotides not matched to a gene: 8. The germline CDR1 and CDR2 sequences are SGHTA and FQGTGA. CDR3 protein: CASSPLAGGPSSYNEQFF. DNA for the CDR3: TGTGCCAGCAGCCCCCTAGCGGGAGGGCCCTCCTCCTACAATGAGCAGTTCTTC.

This clonotype was recorded only once. The rearrangement joins TRBV6-5 to TRBJ1-1; D remains ambiguous. The germline V gene encodes CDR1 MNHEY and CDR2 SVGAGI. The CDR3 is made up of 13 amino acids. V lost 5 bases and J 2 bases, leaving 9 bases between the germline ends. CDR3 sequence reads: CASSPYRNTEAFF. DNA of the CDR3: TGTGCCAGCAGTCCTTACAGAAACACTGAAGCTTTCTTT.

In its sample, this clonotype was seen many times. V is TRBV7-9 and J is TRBJ1-6; D not certain. V lost 0 bases to trimming and J lost 13 bases, with 7 bases between them. CDR3 size: 12 residues. CDR1 SEHNR and CDR2 FQNEAQ come from the germline V gene (reference sequence). The CDR3 sequence is CASSLAGSPLHF. DNA of the CDR3: TGTGCCAGCAGCTTAGCAGGGTCTCCCCTCCACTTT. The full variable domain, its missing parts supplied by reference TRBV7-9 and TRBJ1-6, is DTGVSQNPRHKITKRGQNVTFRCDPISEHNRLYWYRQTLGQGPEFLTYFQNEAQLEKSRLLSDRFSAERPKGSFSTLEIQRTEQGDSAMYLCASSLAGSPLHFGNGTRLTVT.

This clonotype was detected many times. J is TRBJ2-2 and V is TRBV6-5, with D hard to call. Germline-derived CDR1 and CDR2 are MNHEY and SVGAGI. V shed 2 bases and J shed 0 bases, with 7 bases lying between them. CDR3 length equals 15 residues. CDR3 nucleotide sequence: TGTGCCAGCAGTTACACTCCCACGAACACCGGGGAGCTGTTTTTT. It is translated as CASSYTPTNTGELFF.

The gene calls are TRBV10-3 and TRBJ2-7, with D unclear. Trimming cost V 4 bases and J 3 bases, with 7 bases left between them. CDR3 length: 12 amino acids. CDR1 ENHRY and CDR2 SYGVKD come from the germline V gene. CDR3 sequence (DNA): TGTGCCATCAGTGGGTCAGGCTACGAGCAGTACTTC. Translated: CAISGSGYEQYF.

This rearrangement joins TRBV7-9 to TRBJ2-1, with D possibly being TRBD1 or TRBD2 (5 bases each). The germline V and J ends were trimmed by 7 bases and 9 bases, with 28 bases remaining between them. The CDR3 totals 17 residues. CDR1 is SEHNR, CDR2 FQNEAQ, per germline (reference sequence). The CDR3 nucleotides are TGTGCCAGCAAAGACAGTGGGGAGATAGGACCCGGGCCTGAGCAGTTCTTC. It translates to CASKDSGEIGPGPEQFF.

The chain combines TRBV20-1 with TRBJ2-1; 13 nucleotides align to TRBD2. V was pared by 5 bases and J by 10 bases, with 8 bases of the junction left unmatched. Germline CDR1 reads DFQATT; CDR2 reads SNEGSKA (reference sequence). The CDR3 contains 14 residues. The CDR3 DNA follows: TGCAGTGCTCACCGGACTAGCGGGAGTACAGAGCAGTTCTTC. It is translated as CSAHRTSGSTEQFF.

This chain uses TRBV5-1 with TRBJ2-4, with TRBD1 identical over 9 bases. After removal of 4 bases from V and 8 bases from J, the junction contained 7 bases not matched to a gene. Germline loops: CDR1 SGHRS, CDR2 YFSETQ. The length of the CDR3 is 14 residues. The DNA for the CDR3 is TGCGCCAGCAGCCCCGGGACAGGGAGATACATTCAGTACTTC. Translation gives CASSPGTGRYIQYF.

The chain combines TRBV5-1 with TRBJ2-3, with 10 nucleotides matching TRBD1. The CDR3 is 15 amino acids. V lost 3 bases, J lost 5 bases, and 6 bases stayed unmatched. Germline V gene lookup returns CDR1 SGHRS and CDR2 YFSETQ. CDR3 sequence: CASSYGTGDIDTQYF. The DNA for the CDR3 is TGCGCCAGCAGCTACGGGACAGGGGATATAGATACGCAGTATTTT.

This clonotype came up many times. In DNA form, the CDR3 reads TGCGCCAGCAGCCAGATAAAAGGGACAGTCCAACTTGATAGCAATCAGCCCCAGCATTTT. The encoded protein is CASSQIKGTVQLDSNQPQHF. V gene TRBV4-3 combines with J gene TRBJ1-5; TRBD1 agrees at 7 bases. Germline lookup yields CDR1 LGHNA and CDR2 YSLEER. CDR3 size: 20 residues. V was pared by 3 bases and J by 0 bases, with 17 bases of the junction left unmatched.

There are a few counts of this clonotype. The chain couples TRBV20-1 to TRBJ2-5; the D call may be TRBD1 or TRBD2 (5 bases each). Germline assignment: CDR1 DFQATT and CDR2 SNEGSKA (reference sequence). The V gene lost 6 bases and the J gene lost 4 bases, with 12 bases spanning the gap. The CDR3 has 12 residues. Here the CDR3 DNA reads TGCAGTGCCCGAGGGGTTGGAGAGACCCAGTACTTC. Protein product: CSARGVGETQYF.

The chain carries TRBV20-1 and TRBJ2-5; D not certain. The V and J ends lost 6 bases and 4 bases respectively, with 15 bases between them. This CDR3 is 13 amino acids long. In germline, CDR1 is DFQATT, CDR2 SNEGSKA (reference sequence). The CDR3 DNA follows: TGCAGTGCCCCAGTCGGCGTCGGAGAGACCCAGTACTTC. As protein: CSAPVGVGETQYF.

The genes are TRBV7-9 and TRBJ1-4; the match to TRBD1 covers 8 bases. The CDR3 totals 15 residues. The germline gives CDR1 SEHNR, CDR2 FQNEAQ (reference sequence). The trim removed 1 base at V and 8 bases at J, leaving 6 bases unmatched. The CDR3 loop reads CASSLVGTGGEKLFF. The CDR3 DNA sequence: TGTGCCAGCAGCTTAGTAGGGACAGGTGGGGAAAAACTGTTTTTT.

V usage is TRBV19 and J usage is TRBJ1-6; D call uncertain. Trimming took off 3 bases at V and 7 bases at J, with 10 bases between the two ends. The CDR3 runs to 14 residues. Germline V gene lookup returns CDR1 LNHDA and CDR2 SQIVND (reference sequence). CDR3 sequence: CASSIPVPNSPLHF. Here the CDR3 DNA reads TGTGCCAGTAGTATTCCGGTTCCCAATTCACCCCTCCACTTT.

This clonotype was recorded at least ten times. V usage is TRBV7-9 and J usage is TRBJ1-5, with D unclear. V was shortened by 1 base and J by 6 bases, with 4 bases between the two germline ends. Per the germline V gene, CDR1 is SEHNR and CDR2 is FQNEAQ (reference sequence). CDR3 length equals 12 residues. CDR3 sequence (DNA): TGTGCCAGCAGCTTAGGCAGTCAGCCCCAGCATTTT. This gives the protein CASSLGSQPQHF.

V and J are TRBV7-3 and TRBJ2-7; D might be TRBD1 (5 bases). The J call may be mistaken, given a closer DNA end match to TRBJ2-1. Germline V gene lookup returns CDR1 SGHTA and CDR2 FQGTGA. The CDR3 has 15 residues. The CDR3 DNA follows: TGTGCCAGCAGCCCGAACCAGGGTTCCTACAATGAGCAGTTCTTC. This encodes CASSPNQGSYNEQFF.

This clonotype was seen only a few times. The chain combines TRBV27 with TRBJ1-4; no clear D gene. Germline values: CDR1 MNHEY, CDR2 SMNVEV (reference sequence). CDR3 size: 15 residues. The V end lost 3 bases, the J end lost 0 bases, and 8 bases lay between the germline ends. The CDR3 DNA reads TGTGCCAGCAGTTTCTCCGCTGCAACTAATGAAAAACTGTTTTTT. As protein: CASSFSAATNEKLFF.

V gene TRBV7-3 combines with J gene TRBJ1-4, with D unclear. This CDR3 spans 13 amino acids. The germline V and J ends were trimmed by 3 bases and 3 bases, with 5 bases remaining between them. CDR1 and CDR2 (germline): SGHTA, FQGTGA. The DNA for the CDR3 is TGTGCCAGCAGCTTTGGGGCTAATGAAAAACTGTTTTTT. This sequence encodes CASSFGANEKLFF.

The rearrangement links TRBV7-8 to TRBJ2-3, with D possibly called TRBD1 or TRBD2 (7 bases each). This CDR3 comprises 15 residues. The germline V gene has CDR1 SGHVS and CDR2 FQNEAQ. Trimming shortened V by 5 bases and J by 5 bases, and 17 bases separated the two germline ends. The CDR3, as DNA: TGTGCCAGCAGCCATCCAGGGGGGGGCAAAGATACGCAGTATTTT. This sequence encodes CASSHPGGGKDTQYF.